This T cell receptor (beta chain) was recorded in a study of blood T cells in healthy people across ages. On the study more broadly: The template switching approach captured approximately one barcoded beta molecule for every two T cells. Findings and caveats of the study: Long-lived and aged donors differed, with more naive CD4+ cells and higher diversity in the long-lived.

The CDR3 contains 14 residues. V was clipped by 3 bases and J by 7 bases; unmatched bases: 8. Germline V gene sequence: CDR1 DFQATT, CDR2 SNEGSKA (reference sequence). Next came a second PCR, run for about 7 to 12 cycles, which used a sample-barcoded 5' primer along with a J-beta primer mix. Every sample returned 2.5 million or more CDR3-containing paired-end reads. TCRdb recomputed calls from the 5' RACE reads with MiXCR, one row per CDR3 protein. The sample carries 1.5 million to 1.9 million distinct CDR3 sequences, less than 45% recorded once. As concerns this clonotype: Its antigen is not identified.

This sequence was found in a woman younger than 30 in good health. This chain connects TRBV20-1 to TRBJ2-1; 8 positions match TRBD1. The sample taken for sequencing was blood. CDR3 region: CSARNGQGLNEQFF. The CDR3 nucleotides are TGCAGTGCTAGGAACGGACAGGGTCTGAATGAGCAGTTCTTC.